The 27 T cell receptor beta chains presented below share a single source sample, sequenced in a study of fetal regulatory T cell absence and autoimmunity. The protocol was immunoSEQ multiplex PCR, while the TCRdb copy is restricted to in-frame clones and leaves out a portion. This table has 85,000 to 100,000 clones, around 72% appearing once. The sequenced material came from pancreas tissue. The receptors were gathered from a male donor with IPEX syndrome.

Only one count was recorded for this clone. The chain recombines TRBV5-8 with TRBJ1-5; no clear D. Trimming pared 2 bases from V and 2 bases from J, leaving 5 bases between. Per the germline V gene, CDR1 is SGHTS and CDR2 is YDEGEE. The CDR3 contains 13 residues. CDR3 protein: CASSFQGNQPQHF. CDR3 nucleotide sequence: TGTGCCAGCAGCTTTCAGGGCAATCAGCCCCAGCATTTT.

The chain couples TRBV5-1 to TRBJ1-1; 7 nucleotides match TRBD1. V shed 3 bases and J 5 bases; nucleotides not matched to a gene: 4. CDR1 SGHRS and CDR2 YFSETQ come from the germline V gene. CDR3 length: 13 residues. The chain's CDR3 is CASSSRGGTEAFF. DNA of the CDR3: TGCGCCAGCAGCTCCAGGGGGGGTACTGAAGCTTTCTTT.

The chain employs TRBV6-5 and TRBJ1-2; D may be TRBD1 (6 bases). The ends were cut back, 0 bases at V and 1 base at J, with 9 bases in the middle. This CDR3 contains 15 residues. The germline V gene encodes CDR1 MNHEY and CDR2 SVGAGI. The CDR3, as DNA: TGTGCCAGCAGTTACTCCGGGACAAATAACTATGGCTACACCTTC. This encodes CASSYSGTNNYGYTF.

The rearrangement joins TRBV11-2 to TRBJ1-4; the D gene is possibly TRBD1 (5 bases). Germline values: CDR1 SGHAT, CDR2 FQNNGV. The CDR3 is 15 amino acids. V was clipped by 4 bases and J by 6 bases, with 15 bases between them. CDR3 amino acids: CASSSRPTGDEKLFF. DNA for the CDR3: TGTGCCAGCAGCTCCCGCCCCACAGGTGATGAAAAACTGTTTTTT.

The rearrangement uses TRBV5-1 and TRBJ2-2, with D possibly being TRBD1 (6 bases). Germline V CDR1 and CDR2: SGHRS, YFSETQ. Trimming took off 0 bases at V and 6 bases at J, with 12 bases between the two ends. The CDR3 consists of 15 residues. CDR3 in amino acids: CASSLEGVRAGELFF. CDR3 sequence (DNA): TGCGCCAGCAGCTTGGAGGGGGTGAGGGCCGGGGAGCTGTTTTTT.

The chain combines TRBV7-6 with TRBJ1-5, with 8 bases matching TRBD1. Per the germline V gene, CDR1 is SGHVS and CDR2 is FNYEAQ. The CDR3 is made up of 15 amino acids. J lost 5 bases, V lost 5 bases, and 8 bases had no gene match. In nucleotides, the CDR3 is TGTGCCAGCAGCCTAGGAACAGGGGGGGATCAGCCCCAGCATTTT. This translates into CASSLGTGGDQPQHF.

This clone has only a few counts. The chain combines TRBV27 with TRBJ2-3; no firm D call. The CDR3 totals 14 residues. V lost 5 bases to trimming and J lost 7 bases, with 16 bases between them. CDR1 is MNHEY and CDR2 is SMNVEV in the germline V gene (reference sequence). CDR3: CASSLAPLVNTQYF. CDR3 nucleotides: TGTGCCAGCAGTCTCGCACCCCTGGTAAATACGCAGTATTTT.

The V gene is TRBV5-4, the J gene TRBJ2-7; 10 nucleotides line up with TRBD2. Germline assignment: CDR1 SGHNT and CDR2 YYREEE (reference sequence). J lost 3 bases, V lost 5 bases, and 11 bases had no gene match. This CDR3 is 16 amino acids long. The CDR3 DNA is TGTGCCAGCAGTTCTCAGACCGGGACTAGCGTCTACGAGCAGTACTTC. Protein sequence: CASSSQTGTSVYEQYF. Together with reference TRBV5-4 and TRBJ2-7, the CDR3 gives the full variable domain: ETGVTQSPTHLIKTRGQQVTLRCSSQSGHNTVSWYQQALGQGPQFIFQYYREEENGRGNFPPRFSGLQFPNYSSELNVNALELDDSALYLCASSSQTGTSVYEQYFGPGTRLTVT.

The V gene is TRBV19, the J gene TRBJ1-1; D is unclear. V was trimmed by 3 bases and J by 0 bases, leaving 5 bases between them. Germline V CDR1 and CDR2: LNHDA, SQIVND (reference sequence). The CDR3 is 13 residues long. The CDR3: CASSISMNTEAFF. The CDR3 coding sequence is TGTGCCAGTAGTATTTCTATGAACACTGAAGCTTTCTTT.

With respect to this clone: The same CDR3 can be traced to other DNA sequences in this sample. This chain links TRBV5-1 with TRBJ2-3, with D uncertain. With 7 bases removed from V and 0 bases from J, the gap between germline ends came to 3 bases. The CDR3 contains 11 residues. Germline values: CDR1 SGHRS, CDR2 YFSETQ. The CDR3 DNA reads TGCGCCAGCTCGAGCACAGATACGCAGTATTTT. Protein sequence: CASSSTDTQYF.

The V call is TRBV7-8, the J call TRBJ2-7; D uncertain. Germline V gene data show CDR1 as SGHVS and CDR2 as FQNEAQ. This CDR3 region has 14 residues. The ends were cut back, 1 base at V and 3 bases at J, with 10 bases in the middle. The CDR3 reads CASSLDVRFYEQYF. The CDR3, as DNA: TGTGCCAGCAGCTTAGATGTCAGGTTCTACGAGCAGTACTTC.

The chain employs TRBV18 and TRBJ1-2; no firm D call. The CDR3 sequence is 11 residues long. Trimming cost V 2 bases and J 6 bases, with 4 bases left between them. Germline values: CDR1 KGHSH, CDR2 LQKENI. DNA for the CDR3: TGTGCCAGCTCACCAGGGGATGGCTACACCTTC. This translates into CASSPGDGYTF.

The chain uses TRBV6-5 and TRBJ2-1; D not resolved. With 0 bases removed from V and 5 bases from J, the gap between germline ends came to 11 bases. CDR3 length: 15 residues. The germline CDR1 and CDR2 sequences are MNHEY and SVGAGI. The CDR3 sequence is CASSYSTVGDNEQFF. The CDR3, as DNA: TGTGCCAGCAGTTACTCGACCGTCGGAGACAATGAGCAGTTCTTC.

The chain carries TRBV6-5 and TRBJ2-7, with TRBD2 identical over 11 bases. Germline-derived CDR1 and CDR2 are MNHEY and SVGAGI. The CDR3 is made up of 14 amino acids. J was trimmed by 7 bases and V by 8 bases; bases with no gene match: 10. The CDR3: CASSSSGGPWEQYF. The DNA for the CDR3 is TGTGCCAGCTCCTCTAGCGGGGGGCCGTGGGAGCAGTACTTC.

The chain uses TRBV14 and TRBJ1-1; 9 bases line up with TRBD1. V lost 0 bases, J lost 5 bases, and 1 base stayed unmatched. The CDR3 loop spans 14 amino acids. Germline-derived CDR1 and CDR2 are SGHDN and FVKESK. The CDR3 is CASSQEGQGTEAFF. CDR3 bases: TGTGCCAGCAGCCAAGAGGGACAGGGAACTGAAGCTTTCTTT.

The genes are TRBV6-5 and TRBJ1-2; D not certain. This CDR3 contains 14 residues. Germline assignment: CDR1 MNHEY and CDR2 SVGAGI. V gave up 0 bases and J gave up 4 bases, with 9 bases separating them. CDR3 protein: CASSYSRGGYGYTF. The DNA for the CDR3 is TGTGCCAGCAGTTACTCCCGGGGAGGCTATGGCTACACCTTC.

This rearrangement joins TRBV10-3 to TRBJ1-2; the match to TRBD1 covers 9 bases. Germline V gene lookup returns CDR1 ENHRY and CDR2 SYGVKD. The V and J ends lost 3 bases and 7 bases, in that order; junction bases with no gene match: 3. The CDR3 has 13 residues. DNA for the CDR3: TGTGCCATCAGTGACCGGACAGGGGCTGGCTACACCTTC. Translation gives CAISDRTGAGYTF.

This clone was counted once. The V and J genes are TRBV5-6 and TRBJ2-7, with 7 bases matching TRBD1. Per the germline V gene, CDR1 is SGHDT and CDR2 is YYEEEE. The length of the CDR3 is 14 residues. Trimming removed 3 bases from V and 4 bases from J; junction bases left unmatched: 7. The DNA of the CDR3 is TGTGCCAGCAGCTCGGGACAGCGACTTTACGAGCAGTACTTC. Amino acids: CASSSGQRLYEQYF.

The rearrangement joins TRBV6-6 to TRBJ1-1; D possibly corresponds to TRBD1 (5 bases). The CDR3 runs 13 residues. Trimming pared 2 bases from V and 8 bases from J, leaving 12 bases between. CDR1 MNHNY and CDR2 SVGAGI come from the germline V gene (reference sequence). In DNA, the CDR3 is TGTGCCAGCAGTTACGTCCGGGGGGAGGAAGCTTTCTTT. It translates to CASSYVRGEEAFF.

The chain carries TRBV18 and TRBJ1-5; 9 positions agree with TRBD1. The V gene end was trimmed by 4 bases and the J gene end by 6 bases; junction bases not matched to a gene: 7. From germline, CDR1 is KGHSH and CDR2 LQKENI. The CDR3 loop spans 15 amino acids. The CDR3 protein is CASSLTGGWGQPQHF. The CDR3 DNA reads as TGTGCCAGCTCACTCACAGGGGGCTGGGGTCAGCCCCAGCATTTT.

This clone has only a few counts. The chain joins TRBV30 to TRBJ2-7; D is possibly TRBD1 (5 bases). Trimming stripped 6 bases from V and 3 bases from J, with 9 bases between. This CDR3 comprises 11 residues. Looked up from germline, CDR1 is GTSNPN and CDR2 is SVGIG (reference sequence). DNA of the CDR3: TGTGCCTGTGGGCAGGGCTACGAGCAGTACTTC. Its translation is CACGQGYEQYF. Based on the CDR3 plus reference TRBV30 and TRBJ2-7, the full variable domain is SQTIHQWPATLVQPVGSPLSLECTVEGTSNPNLYWYRQAAGRGLQLLFYSVGIGQISSEVPQNLSASRPQDRQFILSSKKLLLSDSGFYLCACGQGYEQYFGPGTRLTVT.

The count of this clone is one. Here the CDR3 DNA reads TGTGCCAGCAGCTCCCCAGGGGCAACTAATGAAAAACTGTTTTTT. Amino acids: CASSSPGATNEKLFF. The gene calls are TRBV5-4 and TRBJ1-4; possibly TRBD1 for D (6 bases). V was clipped by 3 bases and J by 0 bases, with 9 bases between them. Germline values: CDR1 SGHNT, CDR2 YYREEE (reference sequence). CDR3 length equals 15 residues.

The chain uses TRBV30 and TRBJ2-1; D might be TRBD1 (5 bases). Germline V gives CDR1 GTSNPN, CDR2 SVGIG (reference sequence). V lost 0 bases to trimming and J lost 12 bases, with 15 bases between them. The CDR3 is made up of 13 amino acids. The CDR3 region is CAWSVQGAVGQFF. Written as DNA, the CDR3 is TGTGCCTGGAGTGTACAAGGGGCCGTCGGGCAGTTCTTC.

This clone was counted between two and nine times. The chain employs TRBV30 and TRBJ1-2; D gene unclear. Looked up from germline, CDR1 is GTSNPN and CDR2 is SVGIG (reference sequence). V was shortened by 2 bases and J by 0 bases, with 10 bases between the two germline ends. This CDR3 contains 14 residues. The CDR3 DNA is TGTGCCTGGAGTATTCGCAGGACTAACTATGGCTACACCTTC. Protein sequence: CAWSIRRTNYGYTF.

V usage is TRBV11-3 and J usage is TRBJ2-3; 13 nucleotides line up with TRBD2. With 5 bases clipped from V and 3 bases from J, the junction kept 5 bases outside the gene matches. This CDR3 has 16 residues. Germline CDR1 reads SGHNT; CDR2 reads YENEEA. CDR3 sequence: CASSLGTSGVTDTQYF. The CDR3 coding sequence is TGTGCCAGCAGCCTCGGGACTAGCGGGGTGACAGATACGCAGTATTTT.

This clone came up once. The V gene is TRBV29-1, the J gene TRBJ2-7; D might be TRBD1 (5 bases). V was trimmed by 4 bases and J by 1 base, leaving 11 bases between them. The CDR3 runs to 13 residues. CDR1 is SQVTM and CDR2 is ANQGSEA in the germline V gene. The CDR3 DNA sequence: TGCAGCGTTGGCCAGGGAAAATCCTACGAGCAGTACTTC. Its translation: CSVGQGKSYEQYF.

The chain recombines TRBV6-1 with TRBJ1-3; TRBD1 aligns across 8 bases. Germline assignment: CDR1 MNHNS and CDR2 SASEGT. With V trimmed by 7 bases and J by 7 bases, 9 bases remained unmatched. The CDR3 is 14 amino acids. CDR3 bases: TGTGCCAGCATGCCAGGGGGCGGAGGGAACACCATATATTTT. It is translated as CASMPGGGGNTIYF.